This T cell receptor beta chain originates from a study of cytomegalovirus exposure and HLA in healthy donors. Study findings and constraints: Overall, approximately 150 TCR beta chains were annotated as cytomegalovirus-associated. In an earlier analysis, productive rearrangement rates for most beta V segments clustered near 90% or 30%. A later analysis found TCR association rates differed by HLA locus, highest for DRB1 and lowest for HLA-C.

Amplification used 60 Vbeta primers and 13 Jbeta primers. Authors' processing steps: There were about 80 million unique TCR beta chains by a later count, and approximately 10 million of them were shared. Using immunoSEQ multiplex PCR, the repertoire was profiled, and TCRdb retains in-frame clones only, with some absent. V and J calls and clone size come straight from that table; D and trimming were deduced from the DNA. This table has about 120,000 clones, approximately 80% appearing once. The CDR3 is made up of 12 amino acids. Per germline, CDR1 SGHTA and CDR2 FQGNSA. Trimming shortened V by 2 bases and J by 5 bases, and 6 bases separated the two germline ends. About this clone: Its target is not known.

The sequencing sample was made of PBMCs. The chain joins TRBV7-2 to TRBJ2-5; D call uncertain. The sequence came from a woman aged 40-49 years in good health and CMV-seropositive. CDR3 region: CASSLSLETQYF. In nucleotides, the CDR3 is TGTGCCAGCAGCTTATCATTGGAGACCCAGTACTTC. The variable domain in full, completed from reference TRBV7-2 and TRBJ2-5, reads GAGVSQSPSNKVTEKGKDVELRCDPISGHTALYWYRQSLGQGLEFLIYFQGNSAPDKSGLPSDRFSAERTGGSVSTLTIQRTQQEDSAVYLCASSLSLETQYFGPGTRLLVL.